The 19 T cell receptor beta chains presented below share a single source sample, sequenced in a study of radiotherapy plus CTLA-4 blockade in lung cancer. The data were produced by immunoSEQ multiplex PCR, yet TCRdb's version contains in-frame clones alone and is incomplete. The table has about 39,000 clones, approximately 79% seen once. The material was peripheral blood, obtained from a patient treated with radiotherapy plus ipilimumab. The receptors come from a human donor with non-small cell lung cancer that progressed on radiotherapy plus ipilimumab.

The rearrangement uses TRBV6-5 and TRBJ1-1; D is unresolved. The length of the CDR3 is 13 residues. Trimming took 5 bases from V and 1 from J, leaving 8 bases between them. Germline lookup yields CDR1 MNHEY and CDR2 SVGAGI. The CDR3 sequence: CASSHLANTEAFF. The CDR3 region has the DNA TGTGCCAGCAGTCACCTAGCGAACACTGAAGCTTTCTTT.

This rearrangement joins TRBV9 to TRBJ2-5; 10 nucleotides match TRBD1. V lost 0 bases to trimming and J lost 0 bases; unmatched junction nucleotides: 23. Germline V CDR1 and CDR2: SGDLS, YYNGEE. This CDR3 is 23 amino acids long. The CDR3 bases are TGTGCCAGCAGCGTAGGGGGGGTGGGACAGGGGTTAGGGCGTCTGTCCGACCAAGAGACCCAGTACTTC. Residues: CASSVGGVGQGLGRLSDQETQYF.

This chain joins TRBV5-1 and TRBJ1-6; D is unresolved. Trimming pared 2 bases from V and 8 bases from J, leaving 11 bases between. Germline lookup yields CDR1 SGHRS and CDR2 YFSETQ. The CDR3 extends over 14 amino acids. The CDR3 is CASSFRTGDSPLHF. The CDR3 DNA reads as TGCGCCAGCAGCTTTAGGACCGGGGATTCACCCCTCCACTTT.

The chain couples TRBV7-9 to TRBJ2-5; 8 bases are a match to TRBD2. V lost 3 bases to trimming and J lost 0 bases; unmatched junction nucleotides: 3. The CDR3 length is 15 residues. In germline, CDR1 is SEHNR, CDR2 FQNEAQ (reference sequence). CDR3 DNA: TGTGCCAGCAGCTTTTTAGCGGGGAACCAAGAGACCCAGTACTTC. As protein: CASSFLAGNQETQYF.

This chain links TRBV28 with TRBJ1-2; D unclear. V lost 3 bases to trimming and J lost 0 bases, with 14 bases between them. CDR1 is MDHEN and CDR2 is SYDVKM in the germline V gene. This CDR3 spans 16 amino acids. The CDR3: CASSLAYKTSNYGYTF. The CDR3 DNA sequence: TGTGCCAGCAGTTTGGCCTACAAGACTTCTAACTATGGCTACACCTTC.

The chain couples TRBV6-6 to TRBJ2-7; D gene ambiguous. The CDR3 is 11 amino acids. The V end was cut by 5 bases, the J end by 7 bases, with 9 bases between. Germline CDR1 and CDR2: MNHNY and SVGAGI (reference sequence). CDR3 DNA sequence: TGTGCCAGCAGTGCCCAGACAGAGCAGTACTTC. Encoded protein: CASSAQTEQYF.

The rearrangement joins TRBV5-4 to TRBJ1-1, with 9 positions matching TRBD1. The CDR3 totals 14 residues. Trimming at V came to 6 bases and at J to 1 base, leaving 4 bases not matched to a gene. Germline-derived CDR1 and CDR2 are SGHNT and YYREEE (reference sequence). This chain's CDR3 is CASTSGQGNTEAFF. The CDR3 DNA reads as TGTGCCAGCACTTCGGGACAGGGGAACACTGAAGCTTTCTTT.

V gene TRBV4-1 combines with J gene TRBJ1-1; 11 bases map to TRBD1. The CDR3 is 15 residues long. The germline CDR1 and CDR2 sequences are MGHRA and YSYEKL. V lost 5 bases and J lost 5; bases outside the gene matches: 7. In DNA, the CDR3 is TGCGCCAGCAGCACCGGGACAGGGGGTGGTACTGAAGCTTTCTTT. It is translated as CASSTGTGGGTEAFF.

The chain joins TRBV27 to TRBJ2-7; 8 bases match TRBD1. V lost 4 bases, J lost 6 bases, and 11 bases stayed unmatched. CDR3 length: 15 amino acids. Germline CDR1 is MNHEY and CDR2 is SMNVEV (reference sequence). This chain's CDR3 is CASSSSGGPRVEQYF. The CDR3 DNA reads TGTGCCAGCAGTTCTTCAGGGGGCCCAAGAGTCGAGCAGTACTTC.

The V gene is TRBV7-2, the J gene TRBJ2-2; perhaps TRBD2 as D (5 bases). The CDR3 loop spans 17 amino acids. The V and J ends lost 5 bases and 0 bases respectively, with 16 bases between them. Germline lookup yields CDR1 SGHTA and CDR2 FQGNSA. CDR3 DNA: TGTGCCAGCAGCCCTAGCCCCACAAGACCGAACACCGGGGAGCTGTTTTTT. The encoded protein is CASSPSPTRPNTGELFF. Together with reference TRBV7-2 and TRBJ2-2, the CDR3 gives the full variable domain: GAGVSQSPSNKVTEKGKDVELRCDPISGHTALYWYRQSLGQGLEFLIYFQGNSAPDKSGLPSDRFSAERTGGSVSTLTIQRTQQEDSAVYLCASSPSPTRPNTGELFFGEGSRLTVL.

The chain has TRBV7-9 and TRBJ2-1; 7 positions match TRBD2. The CDR3 is 15 amino acids. Germline-derived CDR1 and CDR2 are SEHNR and FQNEAQ (reference sequence). Germline trimming cut 6 bases from V and 0 bases from J; bases unmatched to any gene: 5. This CDR3 is CASSSPGGSYNEQFF. CDR3 in DNA: TGTGCCAGCAGTTCCCCGGGGGGCTCCTACAATGAGCAGTTCTTC.

The chain couples TRBV18 to TRBJ2-5; no reliable D call. CDR1 is KGHSH, CDR2 LQKENI, per germline. The CDR3 has 12 residues. The germline V and J ends were trimmed by 1 base and 2 bases, with 2 bases remaining between them. CDR3 loop: CASSPLQETQYF. CDR3 nucleotide sequence: TGTGCCAGCTCACCACTACAAGAGACCCAGTACTTC.

The sample holds a few counts of this clone. This chain connects TRBV19 to TRBJ2-2; 8 nucleotides align to TRBD1. This CDR3 comprises 15 residues. With V trimmed by 3 bases and J by 8 bases, 8 bases remained unmatched. The V gene's germline CDR1 is LNHDA and CDR2 SQIVND (reference sequence). The CDR3 DNA reads as TGTGCCAGTAGTATGGCAGGGGGCCCCCGAGGGGAGCTGTTTTTT. It codes for CASSMAGGPRGELFF.

The chain is built from TRBV11-2 and TRBJ2-1; the D gene is possibly TRBD2 (5 bases). Germline V gene data show CDR1 as SGHAT and CDR2 as FQNNGV. The V end lost 6 bases, the J end lost 4 bases, and 13 bases lay between the germline ends. This CDR3 is built from 14 residues. The CDR3 DNA is TGTGCCAGCAGTCTTCCAGGACTTTACAATGAGCAGTTCTTC. It is translated as CASSLPGLYNEQFF.

This clone was seen more than once but under ten times. This chain connects TRBV4-2 to TRBJ1-2; TRBD1 aligns across 9 bases. Germline V gene lookup returns CDR1 LGHNA and CDR2 YNFKEQ. V dropped 3 bases and J dropped 8; count of bases not matched to a gene: 7. The CDR3 runs to 14 residues. CDR3 DNA: TGTGCCAGCAGCCAGGAACAGGGGGCTGAAGGCTACACCTTC. Amino acid sequence: CASSQEQGAEGYTF.

The chain employs TRBV5-1 and TRBJ2-1; 7 nucleotides align to TRBD2. CDR1 SGHRS and CDR2 YFSETQ come from the germline V gene. Losses at the gene ends were 0 bases for V and 7 bases for J; bases not matched to a gene: 7. This CDR3 comprises 15 residues. The chain's CDR3 is CASSLASGDVNEQFF. DNA for the CDR3: TGCGCCAGCAGCTTGGCAAGCGGGGACGTGAATGAGCAGTTCTTC.

The V gene is TRBV2, the J gene TRBJ1-2; no clear D. The CDR3 runs to 15 residues. The germline V gene has CDR1 SNHLY and CDR2 FYNNEI. V shed 3 bases and J shed 3 bases, with 14 bases lying between them. CDR3 in DNA: TGTGCCAGCAGTGACGGCCATCAGGCTTACTATGGCTACACCTTC. It encodes CASSDGHQAYYGYTF.

The V and J genes are TRBV5-5 and TRBJ2-1; possible D gene TRBD2, 5 bases. V was pared by 6 bases and J by 0 bases, with 13 bases between. The V gene's germline CDR1 is SGHKS and CDR2 YYEKEE (reference sequence). The CDR3 contains 15 residues. CDR3 bases: TGTGCCAGCATTCCGGGGTACCTCTCCTACAATGAGCAGTTCTTC. It is translated as CASIPGYLSYNEQFF.

This clone appeared a few times. The chain carries TRBV10-1 and TRBJ2-2; D perhaps matches TRBD1 (5 bases). V was trimmed by 6 bases and J by 1 base, leaving 9 bases between them. This CDR3 region has 14 residues. Germline values: CDR1 WNHNN, CDR2 SYGVQD (reference sequence). CDR3 loop: CASRGAGNTGELFF. The CDR3 DNA reads as TGCGCCAGCAGAGGGGCAGGGAACACCGGGGAGCTGTTTTTT.